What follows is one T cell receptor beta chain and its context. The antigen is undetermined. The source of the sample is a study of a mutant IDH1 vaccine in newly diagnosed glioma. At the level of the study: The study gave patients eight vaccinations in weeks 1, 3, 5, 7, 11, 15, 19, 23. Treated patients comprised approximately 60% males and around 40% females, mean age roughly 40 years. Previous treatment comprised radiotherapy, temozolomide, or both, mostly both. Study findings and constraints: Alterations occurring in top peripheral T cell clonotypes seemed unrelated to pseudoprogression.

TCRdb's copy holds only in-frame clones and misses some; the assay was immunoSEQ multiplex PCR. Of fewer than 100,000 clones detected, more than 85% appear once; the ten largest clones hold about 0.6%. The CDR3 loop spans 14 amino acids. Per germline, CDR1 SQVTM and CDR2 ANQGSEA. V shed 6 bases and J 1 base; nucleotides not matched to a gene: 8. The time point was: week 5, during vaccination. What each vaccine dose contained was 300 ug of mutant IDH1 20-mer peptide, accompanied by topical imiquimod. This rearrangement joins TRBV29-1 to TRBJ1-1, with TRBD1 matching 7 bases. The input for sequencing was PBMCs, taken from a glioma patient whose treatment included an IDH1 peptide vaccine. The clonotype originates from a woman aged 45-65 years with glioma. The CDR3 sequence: CSVDRRQGNTEAFF. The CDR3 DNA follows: TGCAGCGTGGACAGAAGACAGGGGAACACTGAAGCTTTCTTT.